The 7 T cell receptor beta chains below all came from one sample that was sequenced in a study of CXCR3-negative and CXCR3-positive naive CD8 T cells. Researchers prepared the TRB cDNA libraries using 5' RACE with UMI labels. No DNA is given; TCRdb re-called the 5' RACE reads and lists each CDR3 protein once. In all, the sample yields tens of thousands of distinct CDR3 sequences. The sample comprised naive CXCR3- CD8+ T cells from blood. Subset described: CD45RO-CCR7+CD27+CD95- naive CD8+ T cells lacking CXCR3 (TNR3-). The receptors here all came from a human donor in good health. Some clones in this sample may be carry-over from other donors' samples.

The rearrangement links TRBV28 to TRBJ1-5. CDR3 length: 13 residues. Germline CDR1 reads MDHEN; CDR2 reads SYDVKM. The CDR3 loop is CASSPNSNQPQHF.

The chain couples TRBV20-1 to TRBJ2-5; as DNA is missing, the TRBD1 call by TCRdb cannot be tested. The CDR3 sequence is 15 residues long. Germline V lookup: CDR1 DFQATT, CDR2 SNEGSKA (reference sequence). CDR3 sequence: CSASRDRGLPVGQYF.

V usage is TRBV29-1 and J usage is TRBJ2-6. The V gene's germline CDR1 is SQVTM and CDR2 ANQGSEA. This CDR3 is built from 17 residues. The CDR3: CSVEDLVTSSGANVLTF.

This chain links TRBV6-5 with TRBJ2-7; TCRdb calls TRBD2, which cannot be checked without DNA. This CDR3 contains 14 residues. CDR1 and CDR2 (germline): MNHEY, SVGAGI. CDR3 sequence reads: CASGLSGRAYEQYF.

The chain links TRBV28 to TRBJ1-2; TCRdb's D call, TRBD1, is unchecked because there is no DNA. The CDR3 runs 14 residues. Germline V gene lookup returns CDR1 MDHEN and CDR2 SYDVKM. Here the CDR3 reads CASSLRGFDYGYTF.

This chain joins TRBV29-1 and TRBJ2-7; TCRdb's D call, TRBD1, is unchecked because there is no DNA. Germline assignment: CDR1 SQVTM and CDR2 ANQGSEA. The CDR3 extends over 12 amino acids. CDR3 amino acids: CSVGQSTYEQYF.

The J gene is TRBJ1-1, the V gene TRBV27. CDR1 and CDR2 from the germline V gene are MNHEY and SMNVEV (reference sequence). The CDR3 spans 13 residues. The CDR3 reads CASSSLVYTEAFF.